The present TCR beta chain was sequenced within a study of regulatory T cells in long-lasting Graves disease. The CDR3 contains 14 residues. CDR1 and CDR2 (germline): LGHDT, YNNKEL (reference sequence). Researchers made TCR beta libraries by using iRepertoire HTBI primers and running Arm-PCR on CDR3 regions. MiXCR, applied by TCRdb to the multiplex PCR reads, yields one record per CDR3 protein. The sample has 300,000 to 400,000 distinct CDR3 sequences; about 16% are singletons. Documented time point: newly diagnosed GD, antithyroid drugs for less than 3 months. The TCR library was made from RNA that had been extracted from PBMCs in TRIzol. This clonotype was counted a single time. This may stem from a read error, because a much larger clone lies one nucleotide away.

The specimen was peripheral blood mononuclear cells (PBMCs), collected at new diagnosis, from a patient treated with antithyroid drugs. This chain uses TRBV3-1 with TRBJ2-5, with a possible D match to TRBD1 (6 bases). The clonotype originates from a female donor with Graves disease. The CDR3 sequence: CASRQGQLRETQYF. As DNA, the CDR3 is TGTGCCAGCAGACAAGGACAGCTCCGAGAGACCCAGTACTTC.